One sample yielded the 22 T cell receptor beta chains listed below, sequenced in a study of T cells in Graves' hyperthyroidism and ophthalmopathy. RNA transcripts served as the template for amplifying TCR beta CDR3 regions. In the first-round RT-PCR of the TCR CDR3, the HTBI primer set was used. TCRdb passed the multiplex PCR reads through MiXCR, listing each CDR3 protein once. Found here are approximately 490,000 distinct CDR3 sequences, 22% of them singletons; the top ten hold approximately 49%. The sample consisted of blood. Receptor source: a woman aged 70-85 years with Graves' ophthalmopathy.

This clonotype was picked up a small number of times. This chain uses TRBV6-1 with TRBJ2-5; 10 nucleotides align to TRBD1. Per germline, CDR1 MNHNS and CDR2 SASEGT. The length of the CDR3 is 15 residues. J was trimmed by 5 bases and V by 1 base; bases with no gene match: 4. DNA for the CDR3: TGTGCCAGCAGTGAAGGACAGGGGGCTGGGGAGACCCAGTACTTC. Amino acids: CASSEGQGAGETQYF.

This clonotype occurred a few times. The chain uses TRBV2 and TRBJ2-3; D perhaps matches TRBD2 (5 bases). CDR1 and CDR2 from the germline V gene are SNHLY and FYNNEI. The CDR3 covers 16 residues. Trimming left V 4 bases short and J 2 bases short, with 16 bases between. For the CDR3, the DNA is TGTGCCAGCAGTGCTTCCCCCAGCGGATTCACAGATACGCAGTATTTT. Amino acid sequence: CASSASPSGFTDTQYF.

This clonotype was counted ten times or more. V and J are TRBV6-2 or TRBV6-3 and TRBJ2-3, with D hard to call. The V gene's germline CDR1 is MNHEY and CDR2 SVGEGT. The CDR3 is 17 residues long. Trimming cost V 0 bases and J 0 bases, with 13 bases left between them. This chain's CDR3 is CASSYSKGGPSTDTQYF. The DNA of the CDR3 is TGTGCCAGCAGTTACTCGAAAGGCGGTCCAAGCACAGATACGCAGTATTTT.

About this clonotype itself: The junction departs from the called germline gene at one end, perhaps through a read error. The chain carries TRBV6-1 and TRBJ1-1, with D possibly being TRBD1 (5 bases). The length of the CDR3 is 13 residues. CDR1 and CDR2 (germline): MNHNS, SASEGT. CDR3 nucleotides: TGCGCCAGCAGTGTAGTGGGGGAACCTGAAGCTTTCTTT. This encodes CASSVVGEPEAFF.

This sequence joins TRBV7-9 and TRBJ1-1; D call uncertain. The CDR3 contains 13 residues. Germline loops: CDR1 SEHNR, CDR2 FQNEAQ (reference sequence). V was pared by 5 bases and J by 6 bases, with 13 bases between. CDR3 bases: TGTGCCAGCAGCGACGGGATAAGAGCTGAAGCTTTCTTT. Translated: CASSDGIRAEAFF.

This clonotype has ten or more counts. V gene TRBV2 combines with J gene TRBJ2-3; D is undetermined. Germline loops: CDR1 SNHLY, CDR2 FYNNEI. This CDR3 contains 14 residues. V lost 5 bases to trimming and J lost 0 bases, with 9 bases between them. Written as DNA, the CDR3 is TGTGCCAGCAGTATCGACACTAGCACAGATACGCAGTATTTT. Encoded protein: CASSIDTSTDTQYF.

This clonotype appeared many times. The J gene is TRBJ2-5, the V gene TRBV7-2; D is uncertain. CDR1 is SGHTA, CDR2 FQGNSA, per germline. V lost 5 bases to trimming and J lost 2 bases, with 15 bases between them. The CDR3 covers 15 residues. The CDR3 DNA is TGTGCCAGCAGCGTCGGCGGCCTGGGGCAAGAGACCCAGTACTTC. Its protein is CASSVGGLGQETQYF.

The V gene is TRBV20-1, the J gene TRBJ2-7; 7 bases agree with TRBD1. Looked up from germline, CDR1 is DFQATT and CDR2 is SNEGSKA (reference sequence). The length of the CDR3 is 16 residues. J lost 1 base, V lost 4 bases, and 13 bases had no gene match. The CDR3 nucleotides are TGCAGTGCTAACCCAGGGGGACCTGCGAGATCCTACGAGCAGTACTTC. The encoded protein is CSANPGGPARSYEQYF.

This clonotype was recorded at least ten times. This chain links TRBV2 with TRBJ2-1; 7 bases agree with TRBD2. Germline CDR1 SNHLY, CDR2 FYNNEI. CDR3 size: 15 residues. V lost 2 bases and J lost 9; bases outside the gene matches: 10. In DNA form, the CDR3 reads TGTGCCAGCAGTGAAATCCGGACTAGTTCTTCTGAGCAGTTCTTC. It translates to CASSEIRTSSSEQFF.

J is TRBJ1-1 and V is TRBV20-1; TRBD1 might be the D (5 bases). The CDR3 is 12 residues long. V was cut by 5 bases and J by 1 base, with 8 bases left in between. Germline V gene lookup returns CDR1 DFQATT and CDR2 SNEGSKA (reference sequence). Here the CDR3 DNA reads TGCAGTGCTCTGGGACCGAACACTGAAGCTTTCTTT. This gives the protein CSALGPNTEAFF.

The chain uses TRBV12-3 or TRBV12-4 and TRBJ2-3; 8 nucleotides align to TRBD1. The CDR3 consists of 15 residues. Losses at the gene ends were 5 bases for V and 4 bases for J; bases not matched to a gene: 8. The CDR3 loop is CASSLWTGSPDTQYF. The DNA for the CDR3 is TGTGCCAGCAGTCTTTGGACAGGGAGCCCAGATACGCAGTATTTT.

This rearrangement joins TRBV18 to TRBJ1-4; 11 nucleotides agree with TRBD1. This CDR3 is 14 amino acids long. Trimming removed 3 bases from V and 8 bases from J; junction bases left unmatched: 2. Germline V gene lookup returns CDR1 KGHSH and CDR2 LQKENI. This CDR3 reads CASSPRDRGEKLFF. The CDR3 nucleotides are TGTGCCAGCTCACCGCGGGACAGGGGGGAAAAACTGTTTTTT.

This clonotype was observed a handful of times. The V call is TRBV28, the J call TRBJ1-2; TRBD1 matches at 8 bases. J gave up 4 bases and V 2 bases, and 6 bases lay outside the gene matches. The CDR3 spans 15 residues. Germline loops: CDR1 MDHEN, CDR2 SYDVKM. This chain's CDR3 is CASSLDAGGVYGYTF. Written as DNA, the CDR3 is TGTGCCAGCAGTTTAGACGCAGGGGGCGTCTATGGCTACACCTTC.

As to this clonotype: The final CDR3 position lacks the conserved phenylalanine or tryptophan, pointing to a likely read error. This sequence joins TRBV28 and TRBJ1-1; TRBD1 matches 8 bases. Germline V gives CDR1 MDHEN, CDR2 SYDVKM. V trimming: 7 bases; J trimming: 7 bases; junction bases outside the gene matches: 2. This CDR3 comprises 11 residues. This CDR3 is CASTGGGEAFL. CDR3 DNA sequence: TGTGCCAGCACAGGGGGCGGTGAAGCTTTCCTT.

This clonotype was counted only a few times. This sequence joins TRBV7-3 and TRBJ2-2; a possible D gene is TRBD1 (6 bases). From germline, CDR1 is SGHTA and CDR2 FQGTGA. Trimming cost V 2 bases and J 8 bases, with 6 bases left between them. The CDR3 runs 12 residues. CDR3 region: CASSLQGGELFF. CDR3 DNA: TGTGCCAGCAGCTTACAGGGGGGGGAGCTGTTTTTT.

DNA of the CDR3: TGTGCCAGCAGCGTAGAGGTAGCGGTGCACTCTGGGGCCAACGTCCTGACTTTC. Its protein is CASSVEVAVHSGANVLTF. J is TRBJ2-6 and V is TRBV9; perhaps TRBD2 as D (6 bases). The CDR3 runs to 18 residues. Trimming left V 0 bases short and J 0 bases short, with 13 bases between. Germline V gene sequence: CDR1 SGDLS, CDR2 YYNGEE.

The table lists this clonotype with a few counts. This sequence joins TRBV10-3 and TRBJ2-5; D unclear. Germline V gene data show CDR1 as ENHRY and CDR2 as SYGVKD. This CDR3 spans 12 amino acids. Trimming removed 3 bases from V and 5 bases from J, with 7 bases in between. The CDR3 spells CAISDRSETQYF. CDR3 bases: TGTGCCATCAGTGACCGTTCGGAGACCCAGTACTTC.

This clonotype was detected many times. The chain combines TRBV12-3 or TRBV12-4 with TRBJ1-1, with D tentatively TRBD1 (5 bases). The CDR3 runs 14 residues. The V end was cut by 5 bases, the J end by 4 bases, with 14 bases between. The CDR3 region has the DNA TGTGCCAGCAGTATACGTCGGGGGTCCACTGAAGCTTTCTTT. It codes for CASSIRRGSTEAFF.

This clonotype was seen at least ten times. The chain combines TRBV28 with TRBJ2-7; D uncertain. Trimming removed 5 bases from V and 9 bases from J, with 14 bases in between. The germline gives CDR1 MDHEN, CDR2 SYDVKM. CDR3 length: 12 amino acids. CDR3 loop: CASSLLRGWQYF. The CDR3 DNA reads as TGTGCCAGCAGTCTCCTTAGAGGTTGGCAGTACTTC.

V usage is TRBV20-1 and J usage is TRBJ2-5, with 7 bases that match TRBD2. The V gene end was trimmed by 2 bases and the J gene end by 4 bases; junction bases not matched to a gene: 10. Germline V gene data show CDR1 as DFQATT and CDR2 as SNEGSKA (reference sequence). This CDR3 region has 15 residues. The CDR3 nucleotides read TGCAGTGCTAGAATTTCGGCGGGAGCGGGAGAGACCCAGTACTTC. It translates to CSARISAGAGETQYF.

There are many counts of this clonotype. This rearrangement joins TRBV2 to TRBJ1-5; the D gene is possibly TRBD1 (6 bases). This CDR3 comprises 15 residues. Trimming cost V 5 bases and J 2 bases, with 13 bases left between them. CDR1 is SNHLY and CDR2 is FYNNEI in the germline V gene. CDR3 sequence reads: CASSLRTAGNQPQHF. The CDR3 nucleotides read TGTGCCAGCAGTCTTCGGACAGCAGGCAATCAGCCCCAGCATTTT.

At least ten counts were recorded for this clonotype. This CDR3 reads CASSFGGTVQETQYF. The CDR3 coding sequence is TGTGCCAGCAGTTTCGGCGGGACGGTCCAAGAGACCCAGTACTTC. The J gene is TRBJ2-5, the V gene TRBV28, with a tentative D call TRBD2 (6 bases). Trimming stripped 3 bases from V and 1 base from J, with 12 bases between. This CDR3 has 15 residues. The germline gives CDR1 MDHEN, CDR2 SYDVKM.